The 15 T cell receptor beta chains below were found in one sample sequenced in a study of T cells in Graves' hyperthyroidism and ophthalmopathy. TCR beta CDR3 regions were amplified from RNA. A first-round RT-PCR of the TCR CDR3 used the HTBI primer set. TCRdb independently ran MiXCR on the multiplex PCR reads; one entry per CDR3 protein. The table records hundreds of thousands of distinct CDR3 sequences, 19% of them present only once. The sequencing sample was made of blood. These receptors all stem from a woman aged 18-35 years with Graves' hyperthyroidism.

This clonotype was found many times. The V and J genes are TRBV5-1 and TRBJ1-1, with D tentatively TRBD1 (6 bases). The CDR3 is made up of 14 amino acids. With 9 bases removed from V and 4 bases from J, the gap between germline ends came to 19 bases. Germline V CDR1 and CDR2: SGHRS, YFSETQ. The CDR3 sequence is CATSEGGRGTEAFF. In DNA form, the CDR3 reads TGCGCCACATCGGAAGGGGGTCGTGGCACTGAAGCTTTCTTT. The whole variable domain, filled in from reference TRBV5-1 and TRBJ1-1, reads KAGVTQTPRYLIKTRGQQVTLSCSPISGHRSVSWYQQTPGQGLQFLFEYFSETQRNKGNFPGRFSGRQFSNSRSEMNVSTLELGDSALYLCATSEGGRGTEAFFGQGTRLTVV.

Remarks on this clonotype: A read error may produce the germline difference seen at one junction end. The J gene is TRBJ1-1, the V gene TRBV12-3 or TRBV12-4; D not certain. The CDR3 has 13 amino acids. The CDR3 loop is CASRKHLNTDAFF. The DNA of the CDR3 is TGTGCCAGCAGGAAACATTTGAACACTGATGCTTTCTTT.

The chain links TRBV6-1 to TRBJ1-5, with D hard to call. CDR3 size: 14 residues. Germline assignment: CDR1 MNHNS and CDR2 SASEGT. V lost 2 bases and J 8 bases, leaving 13 bases between the germline ends. The CDR3 region is CASSEQATAEPQHF. CDR3 bases: TGTGCCAGCAGTGAACAGGCAACGGCCGAGCCCCAGCATTTT.

This clonotype came up many times. The gene calls are TRBV15 and TRBJ1-5, with D unclear. Germline V lookup: CDR1 LNHNV, CDR2 YYDKDF (reference sequence). There are 14 residues in the CDR3. Trimming pared 8 bases from V and 1 base from J, leaving 12 bases between. CDR3 loop: CATALSKSNQPQHF. DNA for the CDR3: TGTGCCACCGCCCTGAGTAAGAGCAATCAGCCCCAGCATTTT. The whole variable domain, filled in from reference TRBV15 and TRBJ1-5, reads DAMVIQNPRYQVTQFGKPVTLSCSQTLNHNVMYWYQQKSSQAPKLLFHYYDKDFNNEADTPDNFQSRRPNTSFCFLDIRSPGLGDTAMYLCATALSKSNQPQHFGDGTRLSIL.

This clonotype was recorded at least ten times. The chain couples TRBV12-3 or TRBV12-4 to TRBJ2-5; D is perhaps TRBD1 (5 bases). CDR3 length: 11 amino acids. The V gene lost 5 bases and the J gene lost 6 bases, with 7 bases spanning the gap. The CDR3 sequence: CASSGAKTQYF. DNA of the CDR3: TGTGCCAGCAGTGGGGCCAAGACCCAGTACTTC.

The chain recombines TRBV30 with TRBJ1-1; no firm D call. There are 15 residues in the CDR3. The V end was cut by 1 base, the J end by 3 bases, with 15 bases between. Germline V gene sequence: CDR1 GTSNPN, CDR2 SVGIG (reference sequence). The CDR3 coding sequence is TGTGCCTGGAGTGCCTCTTGGGGAGGGTACACTGAAGCTTTCTTT. Translated: CAWSASWGGYTEAFF.

The gene calls are TRBV6-1 and TRBJ2-7; D not resolved. Trimming cost V 7 bases and J 1 base, with 11 bases left between them. Looked up from germline, CDR1 is MNHNS and CDR2 is SASEGT. The CDR3 is 13 amino acids. This CDR3 is CASTPAGSYEQYF. In DNA form, the CDR3 reads TGTGCCAGCACTCCGGCAGGTTCCTACGAGCAGTACTTC.

This clonotype occurred a few times. The rearrangement links TRBV2 to TRBJ1-2; no clear D. The V end was cut by 6 bases, the J end by 2 bases, with 13 bases between. Germline V gives CDR1 SNHLY, CDR2 FYNNEI. This CDR3 has 14 residues. CDR3 region: CASRVDTVNYGYTF. As DNA, the CDR3 is TGTGCCAGCAGAGTAGACACTGTCAACTATGGCTACACCTTC.

As regards this clonotype: Given a much more abundant clone one base away, this may be a read error. The genes are TRBV12-3 or TRBV12-4 and TRBJ2-3; 9 bases fit TRBD2. V lost 6 bases and J lost 3; bases outside the gene matches: 7. This CDR3 is 15 amino acids long. CDR3 DNA sequence: TGTGCCAGCAGCTACCGCGGGGGGGGAACAGATACGCAGTATTTT. It encodes CASSYRGGGTDTQYF.

This clonotype was detected ten times or more. The chain links TRBV11-1 to TRBJ2-7, with 7 bases identical to TRBD1. With 4 bases clipped from V and 2 bases from J, the junction kept 11 bases outside the gene matches. CDR3 length equals 16 residues. The V gene's germline CDR1 is SGHAT and CDR2 FQDESV (reference sequence). The CDR3 loop is CASSSQRARGTYEQYF. The CDR3, as DNA: TGTGCCAGCAGCTCACAAAGGGCCAGGGGGACCTACGAGCAGTACTTC. Complete variable domain (other parts from reference TRBV11-1 and TRBJ2-7): EAEVAQSPRYKITEKSQAVAFWCDPISGHATLYWYRQILGQGPELLVQFQDESVVDDSQLPKDRFSAERLKGVDSTLKIQPAELGDSAMYLCASSSQRARGTYEQYFGPGTRLTVT.

This clonotype was seen ten or more times. The chain uses TRBV6-2 or TRBV6-3 and TRBJ2-7; 11 bases agree with TRBD2. Germline assignment: CDR1 MNHEY and CDR2 SVGEGT. The CDR3 covers 17 residues. V gave up 4 bases and J gave up 1 base; unmatched junction bases: 9. This CDR3 reads CASSSPSGGSTSYEQYF. For the CDR3, the DNA is TGTGCCAGCAGTTCCCCTAGCGGGGGGTCTACTTCCTACGAGCAGTACTTC.

This clonotype was detected ten times or more. The chain carries TRBV6-1 and TRBJ1-2; D is undetermined. The V gene's germline CDR1 is MNHNS and CDR2 SASEGT. V was cut by 7 bases and J by 4 bases, with 10 bases left in between. The CDR3 loop spans 12 amino acids. CDR3 DNA: TGTGCCAGCACATGGAACGGCTATGGCTACACCTTC. Translating it yields CASTWNGYGYTF.

The chain combines TRBV6-1 with TRBJ2-7; TRBD1 matches 8 bases. The CDR3 contains 15 residues. V shed 6 bases, J shed 4 bases, and the junction held 11 bases outside the gene matches. Germline values: CDR1 MNHNS, CDR2 SASEGT. Here the CDR3 DNA reads TGTGCCAGCAGCCGAAAGACAGGGGATGATTACGAGCAGTACTTC. This sequence encodes CASSRKTGDDYEQYF.

This clonotype was detected ten times or more. The rearrangement uses TRBV28 and TRBJ1-1; no clear D. The length of the CDR3 is 11 residues. With 6 bases removed from V and 5 bases from J, the gap between germline ends came to 7 bases. In germline, CDR1 is MDHEN, CDR2 SYDVKM. CDR3 bases: TGTGCCAGCAGATCTGGGACTGAAGCTTTCTTT. Amino acid sequence: CASRSGTEAFF.

To note about this clonotype: A much bigger clone sits one base away, suggesting this may be a read error. The chain combines TRBV12-3 or TRBV12-4 with TRBJ1-1; D is possibly TRBD1 (5 bases). The V gene lost 8 bases and the J gene lost 9 bases, with 13 bases spanning the gap. The CDR3 runs to 11 residues. The CDR3 spells CASGARGQAFF. CDR3 coding DNA: TGTGCCAGCGGTGCCCGGGGCCAAGCTTTCTTT.